A selection of T cell receptor beta chains follows, all from one sample in a study of T cells in Graves' hyperthyroidism and ophthalmopathy. TCRdb fed the multiplex PCR reads into MiXCR, producing one record per CDR3 protein. The sample yields fewer than 700,000 distinct CDR3 sequences, roughly 16% seen once. Sequencing was performed on blood. The receptors were gathered from a woman under 40 with Graves' hyperthyroidism. The CDR3 runs from the conserved cysteine through the conserved F or W. The D gene is left open where the match is weak. Expanded clones are given a class, and other clones once, few, many or no size at all.

v_call	d_call	clone_size	j_call	cdr3_nt	cdr3_aa
TRBV19	TRBD1	-	TRBJ1-2	TGTGCCAGTAGTGATACAGGGGTCGGCTACACCTTC	CASSDTGVGYTF
TRBV12-3/TRBV12-4	-	many	TRBJ2-7	TGTGCCAGCAGTTTGCGTCTAGCGACTGGGGAGCAGTACTTC	CASSLRLATGEQYF
TRBV9	-	few	TRBJ2-3	TGTGCCAGCAGCGTAACGGGAGAATTCGCAGATACGCAGTATTTT	CASSVTGEFADTQYF
TRBV10-3	TRBD2	few	TRBJ2-3	TGTGCCATCGGACTAGCGGGATCAGATACGCAGTATTTT	CAIGLAGSDTQYF
TRBV5-1	-	-	TRBJ1-2	TGCGCCAGCAGAGTCACCACGGGTAACTATGGCTACACCTTC	CASRVTTGNYGYTF
TRBV20-1	-	few	TRBJ1-6	TGCAGTGCTAGACCCCGATGGAATTCACCCCTCCACTTT	CSARPRWNSPLHF
TRBV20-1	TRBD2	many	TRBJ2-7	TGCAGTGCTAGAACTCCGGGAGGGCCTTACGAGCAGTACTTC	CSARTPGGPYEQYF
TRBV11-2	TRBD1	many	TRBJ2-7	TGTGCCAGCAGCGGGGGACAGGGGCCGATCTACGAGCAGTACTTC	CASSGGQGPIYEQYF
TRBV15	TRBD2	many	TRBJ2-7	TGTGCCACCAGCACTGAGTTAGCGGGAGTCTCCTACGAGCAGTACTTC	CATSTELAGVSYEQYF
TRBV11-2	-	many	TRBJ1-6	TGTGCCAGCAGCCTCAGGACCAAACTGGACGGACCTAAACCACCCCTCCACTTT	CASSLRTKLDGPKPPLHF
TRBV18	-	-	TRBJ2-1	TGTGCCAGCTCACCGCTTGCGAGCGGGCGCTACAATGAGCAGTTCTTC	CASSPLASGRYNEQFF
TRBV2	TRBD1	-	TRBJ1-3	TGTGCCAGCCGGACGGGACAGGGTGGAAACACCATATATTTT	CASRTGQGGNTIYF
TRBV12-5	-	-	TRBJ1-5	TGTGCTAGTGGTTTTGGTAGCAATCAGCCCCAGCATTTT	CASGFGSNQPQHF
TRBV7-9	-	-	TRBJ2-1	TGTGCCAGCAGCCCCCGATGGGCTAATAGGAATGAGCAGTTCTTC	CASSPRWANRNEQFF
TRBV18	-	many	TRBJ1-1	TGTGCCAGCTCACTGAGTAGGGGGAACTGGAACACTGAAGCTTTCTTT	CASSLSRGNWNTEAFF
TRBV7-9	-	few	TRBJ1-1	TGTGCCAGCAGCTTAGGTCGGACAGCGTACTCGGAGCTCCCTGAAGCTTTCTTT	CASSLGRTAYSELPEAFF
TRBV4-2	TRBD1	few	TRBJ2-7	TGTGCCAGCAGCCAAGAAGGGGGCTTGGACGAGCAGTACTTC	CASSQEGGLDEQYF
TRBV6-1	TRBD1	many	TRBJ1-1	TGTGCCAGCAGTAAGACCAGGGGGCTCACTGAAGCTTTCTTT	CASSKTRGLTEAFF
TRBV6-1	-	many	TRBJ2-1	TGTGCCAGCACCGAGACTGGGTACAATGAGCAGTTCTTC	CASTETGYNEQFF
TRBV4-2	TRBD1	-	TRBJ2-6	TGTGCCAGCAGCCAAGTAGGCGGCCAGGGGGCGTATGGGGCCAACGTCCTGACTTTC	CASSQVGGQGAYGANVLTF
TRBV29-1	-	-	TRBJ2-3	TGCAGCGCAAAACCGCGGGCGGGTACGCAGTATTTT	CSAKPRAGTQYF
TRBV28	TRBD1	-	TRBJ2-7	TGTGCCAGCACCCCCGGACAGGTCTACGAGCAGTACTTC	CASTPGQVYEQYF
TRBV20-1	TRBD1	-	TRBJ1-5	TGCAGTGCGCGACAGGGGGAAAGGATCAGGAATCAGCCCCAGCATTTT	CSARQGERIRNQPQHF
TRBV20-1	TRBD2	many	TRBJ2-1	TGCAGTGCTATAGCGGGAGGGAACAATGAGCAGTTCTTC	CSAIAGGNNEQFF
TRBV9	-	many	TRBJ2-2	TGTGCCAGCAGCGTAGCTGCCGGGGAGCTGTTTTTT	CASSVAAGELFF
TRBV5-4	-	-	TRBJ2-7	TGTGCCAGCAGCTCCTCGAAGGGGTTCCGCTACGAGCAGTACTTC	CASSSSKGFRYEQYF
TRBV2	TRBD1	many	TRBJ1-2	TGTGCCAGCAGGTACAGGGGGGAAGATGGCTACACCTTC	CASRYRGEDGYTF
TRBV19	-	-	TRBJ2-7	TGTGCCAGTAGTATGGGTGACTCCTACGAGCAGTACTTC	CASSMGDSYEQYF